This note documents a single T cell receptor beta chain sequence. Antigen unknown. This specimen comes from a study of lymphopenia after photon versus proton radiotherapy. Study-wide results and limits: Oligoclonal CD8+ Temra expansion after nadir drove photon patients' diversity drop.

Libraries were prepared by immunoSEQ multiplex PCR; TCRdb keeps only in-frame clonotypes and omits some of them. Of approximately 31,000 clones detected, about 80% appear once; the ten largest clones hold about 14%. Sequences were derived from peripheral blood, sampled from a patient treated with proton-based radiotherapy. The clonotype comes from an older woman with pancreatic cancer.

The CDR3 nucleotides are TGTGCCAGCTCTACTACCCCATCGGCGGGTCGTGCTGGAAACACCATATATTTT. It yields the protein CASSTTPSAGRAGNTIYF. The genes are TRBV18 and TRBJ1-3; D is uncertain. Germline lookup yields CDR1 KGHSH and CDR2 LQKENI. V lost 6 bases, J lost 2 bases, and 23 bases lay in between. The CDR3 loop spans 18 amino acids.